This T cell receptor beta chain was observed in a study of CD8+CD57+ T cells in acquired aplastic anemia. This CDR3 has 12 amino acids. Per the germline V gene, CDR1 is ENHRY and CDR2 is SYGVKD. The V end was cut by 8 bases, the J end by 1 base, with 8 bases between. Genomic DNA served as template for TCR beta VDJ and CDR3 profiling. TCRdb called the reads again in MiXCR, with one record for every CDR3 protein. The sample records roughly 420,000 distinct CDR3 sequences, just under 70% being singletons. The genes are TRBV10-3 and TRBJ1-1; a possible D gene is TRBD1 (5 bases). Material for sequencing was sorted CD4+, CD8+, or CD8+CD57+ T cells (not recorded which) from PBMCs. The clonotype originates from a human donor in good health, serving as a control. The CDR3 coding sequence is TGTGCCATCGGAGACAGGAACACTGAAGCTTTCTTT. Protein: CAIGDRNTEAFF.